Listed here are 28 T cell receptor beta chains from one sample, sequenced in a study of T cell repertoires and Cas9 in healthy adults. Clones were sequenced by immunoSEQ multiplex PCR, and TCRdb holds only the in-frame ones, with some missing. The data hold about 20,000 clones, with about 89% observed a single time. The sample taken for sequencing was CD4+ effector T cells (CD127+, CD25-, CD137-, CD154-) from PBMCs; culture status not recorded. These receptors all stem from a human donor in good health.

With regard to this clone: Other nucleotide sequences from this sample produce the same CDR3. This sequence joins TRBV5-6 and TRBJ1-2; a possible D gene is TRBD1 (5 bases). The V end lost 0 bases, the J end lost 0 bases, and 9 bases lay between the germline ends. This CDR3 has 15 amino acids. Germline CDR1 SGHDT, CDR2 YYEEEE. The CDR3 region is CASSLGGTANYGYTF. Written as DNA, the CDR3 is TGTGCCAGCAGCTTGGGGGGGACCGCTAACTATGGCTACACCTTC.

The chain recombines TRBV2 with TRBJ2-7; possible D gene TRBD1, 6 bases. V was clipped by 5 bases and J by 2 bases, with 16 bases between them. The germline CDR1 and CDR2 sequences are SNHLY and FYNNEI. The CDR3 contains 15 residues. CDR3 DNA: TGTGCCAGCAGTAAAGAGCAGGGGTTACCCTACGAGCAGTACTTC. Its translation: CASSKEQGLPYEQYF.

This chain links TRBV5-1 with TRBJ1-1, with D hard to call. V was shortened by 5 bases and J by 5 bases, with 10 bases between the two germline ends. This CDR3 region has 12 residues. Looked up from germline, CDR1 is SGHRS and CDR2 is YFSETQ. The CDR3 DNA reads TGCGCCAGCAGAGGTGGGAATACTGAAGCTTTCTTT. As protein: CASRGGNTEAFF.

The chain is built from TRBV30 and TRBJ1-2; TRBD1 aligns across 8 bases. CDR1 and CDR2 (germline): GTSNPN, SVGIG (reference sequence). Trimming cost V 2 bases and J 9 bases; bases outside gene matches: 11. This CDR3 region has 14 residues. CDR3 residues: CAWSRGGQAASYTF. In nucleotides, the CDR3 is TGTGCCTGGAGTAGGGGGGGACAGGCGGCTAGCTACACCTTC.

The J gene is TRBJ1-1, the V gene TRBV7-8, with D unclear. The CDR3 length is 14 residues. The V gene's germline CDR1 is SGHVS and CDR2 FQNEAQ. Trimming removed 1 base from V and 1 base from J, with 7 bases in between. In DNA, the CDR3 is TGTGCCAGCAGCTTAGAACAGACGAACACTGAAGCTTTCTTT. Protein sequence: CASSLEQTNTEAFF.

The genes are TRBV28 and TRBJ1-3; the D gene is possibly TRBD1 (5 bases). The CDR3 spans 15 residues. Trimming removed 6 bases at V and 0 bases at J, with 12 bases between. CDR1 is MDHEN, CDR2 SYDVKM, per germline. CDR3 nucleotides: TGTGCCAGCAGGGGAGGGACTAACTCTGGAAACACCATATATTTT. It specifies CASRGGTNSGNTIYF. Drawing the rest from reference TRBV28 and TRBJ1-3, the complete variable domain is DVKVTQSSRYLVKRTGEKVFLECVQDMDHENMFWYRQDPGLGLRLIYFSYDVKMKEKGDIPEGYSVSREKKERFSLILESASTNQTSMYLCASRGGTNSGNTIYFGEGSWLTVV.

On this clone: An end of the junction does not agree with germline; a read error may underlie this. The same CDR3 is also encoded by other DNA sequences in this sample. J is TRBJ2-1 and V is TRBV7-9, with a tentative D call TRBD2 (6 bases). This CDR3 spans 14 amino acids. Germline CDR1 reads SEHNR; CDR2 reads FQNEAQ (reference sequence). CDR3 in DNA: TGCGCCAGCAGCTTTCGCAGGGAGGTAGATGAGCAGTTCTTC. Protein sequence: CASSFRREVDEQFF.

The genes are TRBV6-5 and TRBJ1-3; D uncertain. Germline-derived CDR1 and CDR2 are MNHEY and SVGAGI. V lost 0 bases, J lost 2 bases, and 8 bases lay in between. The CDR3 length is 15 residues. This chain's CDR3 is CASSYSYGAGNTIYF. The CDR3 coding sequence is TGTGCCAGCAGTTACTCGTACGGAGCTGGAAACACCATATATTTT.

V is TRBV6-5 and J is TRBJ1-2; D is ambiguous. V was trimmed by 2 bases and J by 3 bases, leaving 7 bases between them. The CDR3 extends over 13 amino acids. Germline lookup yields CDR1 MNHEY and CDR2 SVGAGI. The CDR3 loop reads CASSYRPYYGYTF. The CDR3 coding sequence is TGTGCCAGCAGTTACAGACCGTACTATGGCTACACCTTC.

The chain carries TRBV7-2 and TRBJ1-2, with D perhaps matching TRBD1 (6 bases). The V gene lost 0 bases and the J gene lost 4 bases, with 18 bases spanning the gap. The CDR3 loop spans 17 amino acids. CDR1 and CDR2 from the germline V gene are SGHTA and FQGNSA. The CDR3 nucleotides are TGTGCCAGCAGCTTAGCCGCCCTCAAACAGGGCCCCTATGGCTACACCTTC. Translated, it gives CASSLAALKQGPYGYTF.

This chain connects TRBV2 to TRBJ2-1, with TRBD1 identical over 7 bases. Germline CDR1 reads SNHLY; CDR2 reads FYNNEI. Unmatched junction bases numbered 7, after V lost 6 bases and J lost 8 bases. This CDR3 has 13 amino acids. The DNA of the CDR3 is TGTGCCAGCAGCTGGACAGGCAATTATGAGCAGTTCTTC. It encodes CASSWTGNYEQFF.

The chain has TRBV6-4 and TRBJ1-2, with D unclear. Trimming stripped 4 bases from V and 8 bases from J, with 17 bases between. The CDR3 spans 14 residues. Germline V CDR1 and CDR2: MRHNA, SNTAGT. CDR3 nucleotide sequence: TGTGCCAGCAGTGCCTCCACCGGGCCAGTAGGCTACACCTTC. It encodes CASSASTGPVGYTF.

The chain uses TRBV18 and TRBJ1-3; D perhaps matches TRBD1 (6 bases). The CDR3 spans 17 residues. CDR1 is KGHSH and CDR2 is LQKENI in the germline V gene. V lost 0 bases to trimming and J lost 0 bases, with 12 bases between them. The CDR3 spells CASSPPGGGRSGNTIYF. The CDR3 bases are TGTGCCAGCTCACCACCCGGCGGGGGCCGCTCTGGAAACACCATATATTTT.

The chain combines TRBV7-2 with TRBJ1-6, with 10 bases fitting TRBD1. Trimming took 1 base from V and 9 from J; bases not matched to a gene: 0. This CDR3 has 14 amino acids. CDR1 is SGHTA and CDR2 is FQGNSA in the germline V gene. CDR3 nucleotide sequence: TGTGCCAGCAGCTTAGGGACAGGGGGTTCACCCCTCCACTTT. Translating it yields CASSLGTGGSPLHF.

The gene calls are TRBV6-1 and TRBJ1-1; D call uncertain. Trimming shortened V by 4 bases and J by 6 bases, and 12 bases separated the two germline ends. This CDR3 is 13 amino acids long. Germline-derived CDR1 and CDR2 are MNHNS and SASEGT. Here the CDR3 reads CASSAQELAEAFF. As DNA, the CDR3 is TGTGCCAGCAGTGCTCAGGAGTTGGCTGAAGCTTTCTTT.

DNA of the CDR3: TGTGCCAGCAGTTTAACCCGGGAGACCCAGTACTTC. This sequence encodes CASSLTRETQYF. The chain couples TRBV28 to TRBJ2-5; D is ambiguous. V lost 2 bases and J 5 bases, leaving 6 bases between the germline ends. The length of the CDR3 is 12 residues. CDR1 and CDR2 (germline): MDHEN, SYDVKM.

The J gene is TRBJ2-1, the V gene TRBV19; the match to TRBD2 covers 7 bases. CDR1 and CDR2 from the germline V gene are LNHDA and SQIVND (reference sequence). Trimming at V came to 5 bases and at J to 7 bases, leaving 14 bases not matched to a gene. The CDR3 has 16 amino acids. CDR3 DNA: TGTGCCAGTAGTCCGATAGCGGGCGGAGTGGGGAATGAGCAGTTCTTC. This gives the protein CASSPIAGGVGNEQFF.

The rearrangement uses TRBV6-1 and TRBJ1-5; D call uncertain. This CDR3 spans 13 amino acids. V gave up 5 bases and J gave up 3 bases, with 8 bases separating them. The germline gives CDR1 MNHNS, CDR2 SASEGT. The CDR3, as DNA: TGTGCCAGCAGTTCCCTTTTCAATCAGCCCCAGCATTTT. It yields the protein CASSSLFNQPQHF.

This chain joins TRBV5-6 and TRBJ1-5, with a possible D match to TRBD1 (6 bases). CDR3 length: 15 amino acids. Germline CDR1 reads SGHDT; CDR2 reads YYEEEE. V lost 3 bases to trimming and J lost 2 bases, with 12 bases between them. CDR3 bases: TGTGCCAGCAGCTCCGGGGGCTTGGGCAATCAGCCCCAGCATTTT. This codes for CASSSGGLGNQPQHF.

This clone has more than one count but fewer than ten. V and J are TRBV5-6 and TRBJ2-7; TRBD1 might be the D (5 bases). Germline V gene data show CDR1 as SGHDT and CDR2 as YYEEEE. The ends were cut back, 4 bases at V and 3 bases at J, with 11 bases in the middle. The CDR3 loop spans 13 amino acids. The CDR3, as DNA: TGTGCCAGCAGCCATGACAGATTCTACGAGCAGTACTTC. Its translation: CASSHDRFYEQYF.

The chain uses TRBV28 and TRBJ1-2; perhaps TRBD1 as D (5 bases). The V gene lost 8 bases and the J gene lost 10 bases, with 17 bases spanning the gap. Germline V lookup: CDR1 MDHEN, CDR2 SYDVKM. The CDR3 consists of 12 residues. The CDR3 here is CASAEGRSLYTF. Written as DNA, the CDR3 is TGTGCCAGCGCTGAGGGGCGGAGCCTCTACACCTTC.

This chain connects TRBV11-1 to TRBJ2-1; tentatively, D is TRBD2 (6 bases). V was trimmed by 4 bases and J by 2 bases, leaving 12 bases between them. Per the germline V gene, CDR1 is SGHAT and CDR2 is FQDESV (reference sequence). The CDR3 runs 15 residues. CDR3 in DNA: TGTGCCAGCAGCTCCCTGGGCGGGACCTACAATGAGCAGTTCTTC. Amino acid sequence: CASSSLGGTYNEQFF. Together with reference TRBV11-1 and TRBJ2-1, the CDR3 gives the full variable domain: EAEVAQSPRYKITEKSQAVAFWCDPISGHATLYWYRQILGQGPELLVQFQDESVVDDSQLPKDRFSAERLKGVDSTLKIQPAELGDSAMYLCASSSLGGTYNEQFFGPGTRLTVL.

J is TRBJ2-5 and V is TRBV6-1, with 7 nucleotides matching TRBD1. The DNA end lines up better with TRBJ2-7; the J call may be wrong. The CDR3 has 13 amino acids. Germline V gene data show CDR1 as MNHNS and CDR2 as SASEGT. DNA of the CDR3: TGTGCCAGCAGTAGGGGACAGAACTACGAGCAGTACTTC. This gives the protein CASSRGQNYEQYF.

The CDR3 nucleotides read TGTGCCAGCAGTTTCTCGTATCTTGAAGGCGAGCAGTACTTC. This sequence encodes CASSFSYLEGEQYF. This sequence joins TRBV28 and TRBJ2-7; D remains unclear. This CDR3 spans 14 amino acids. Germline V gives CDR1 MDHEN, CDR2 SYDVKM. V was shortened by 3 bases and J by 6 bases, with 15 bases between the two germline ends.

This rearrangement joins TRBV28 to TRBJ2-2, with TRBD2 identical over 8 bases. V lost 5 bases to trimming and J lost 1 base; unmatched junction nucleotides: 9. CDR3 length: 17 amino acids. Germline CDR1 MDHEN, CDR2 SYDVKM. The CDR3 coding sequence is TGTGCCAGCAGTCCCGGGAGGGACTTTCGGAACACCGGGGAGCTGTTTTTT. Amino acid sequence: CASSPGRDFRNTGELFF.

This chain connects TRBV27 to TRBJ2-2; 7 nucleotides line up with TRBD2. With V trimmed by 3 bases and J by 4 bases, 8 bases remained unmatched. The CDR3 length is 16 residues. Germline loops: CDR1 MNHEY, CDR2 SMNVEV (reference sequence). The CDR3 region has the DNA TGTGCCAGCAGTTTTCCCGGACTAGGGCGCACCGGGGAGCTGTTTTTT. Its protein is CASSFPGLGRTGELFF.

This chain joins TRBV30 and TRBJ1-2; D is undetermined. The V gene lost 6 bases and the J gene lost 2 bases, with 10 bases spanning the gap. This CDR3 is built from 12 residues. Germline V gene data show CDR1 as GTSNPN and CDR2 as SVGIG (reference sequence). The CDR3 DNA reads as TGTGCCTGCGCGCGCGGGAACTATGGCTACACCTTC. Translation gives CACARGNYGYTF.

The rearrangement links TRBV5-1 to TRBJ2-3; D remains unclear. Germline V CDR1 and CDR2: SGHRS, YFSETQ. The V gene lost 0 bases and the J gene lost 4 bases, with 6 bases spanning the gap. This CDR3 contains 13 residues. CDR3 residues: CASSLGPPDTQYF. CDR3 nucleotides: TGCGCCAGCAGCTTGGGGCCGCCAGATACGCAGTATTTT.